This record looks at one T cell receptor (beta chain) sequence and its context. The antigen it binds to is not known. No much larger clone exists at a distance of one base, and base qualities are not known. For CDR1 and CDR2, the germline V gene lists SGHRS and YFSETQ. CDR3 length: 14 amino acids, cysteine to phenylalanine. Left in the record is the CDR3 DNA by itself, 42 bases read in frame from the first base. V is clipped by 2 bases and J by 1 base, and the sequence between their germline boundaries is 9 bases long. The sample comes from a study of STAT5B mutations in CD4+ large granular lymphocyte leukemia (dated by TCRdb to the early 2020s). For the wider study: Among the healthy controls, the CDR3 'QG' motif was associated with a particular HLA allele. The study compared the TCRbeta repertoires of patients with CD4+ T-cell large granular lymphocyte leukemia against the TCRbeta repertoires of healthy blood donors. Flow cytometry performed on FACSCanto II or FACSVerse showed that the purified fractions had more than 95% purity among lymphocytes. Study-level results and caveats: CD4-sorted patient repertoires appeared more clonal than healthy CD4+ repertoires, and this difference persisted after removing the putative leukemic clones. The data were not HLA-matched, and the relatively small sample size could explain the higher clonality seen in CD4+ compared with CD8+ T-LGLL. Each patient's main leukemic clonotypes were private, but approximately 23% of these clonotypes showed up at low frequency in the non-leukemic repertoires of other patients. TRBV06-family usage was enriched among the top patient clones (8/27) compared with healthy controls (2/35).

Healthy controls were fewer than 40 blood donors whose buffy coats came from the Finnish Red Cross blood service. All TCR-sequenced material derived from peripheral blood: patient blood samples and healthy donor buffy coats. Peripheral blood mononuclear cells were isolated by Ficoll-Hypaque gradient centrifugation. For the healthy controls, CD4+ cells were obtained from buffy coats by magnetic purification. Genomic DNA was extracted using the Gentra Puregene Cell and Tissue kit, and a Qubit 2.0 fluorometer was used to quantify it. The immunoSEQ assay at survey resolution was applied to genomic DNA for sequencing of TCRbeta rearrangements. Turning to the authors' computational methods: In the TCR sequencing data, the lowest productive clonotype frequency that could be detected was 2.59 x 10-5. Analyses included only productive TCRbeta rearrangements, meaning complete and in-frame sequences. Clonality for each sample was calculated as Simpson clonality in the immunoSEQ Analyzer version 3.0. Clones were categorized by frequency as very rare, small, medium, large (1-20%) or hyperexpanded (>20%). OLGA 1.2.3 estimated generation probabilities, VDJtools produced V-gene circos plots, VDJdb was queried for specificities, and GLIPH identified CDR3 motifs. TCRdb re-hosts the immuneACCESS table, in-frame sequences only. Its copies lack some clones; in the studies checked, an unresolved V gene accounts for under half of them, and the cause for the rest is not known. V and J calls plus clone size are reproduced from that table; the DNA served to infer D and trimming. This sample holds 35,000 or so clones; around 88% were observed only once. Of the sample, roughly 0.95% is held by the ten largest clones.

The origin of this receptor is a human donor in good health. The chain is made from TRBV5-1 and TRBJ1-1; matching of 5 bases hints at TRBD1 as the D gene. The sequencing input was CD4+ T cells from blood buffy coats. The DNA reads as follows: TGCGCCAGCAGCTTCCCGGGACCGAACACTGAAGCTTTCTTT. The encoded protein is CASSFPGPNTEAFF.